This T cell receptor (beta chain) was found in a study of blood T cell repertoires in COVID-19. Background on the study: T cells, B-cell-depleted T cells, or PBMCs supplied cDNA or gDNA.

The participants were between about 18 and 100 years old and came from about two dozen US areas. In the authors' methods: Reference gene primer amplification gave estimated nucleated cell counts. Sequencing was performed with immunoSEQ multiplex PCR; in TCRdb, only in-frame clones are kept and a portion is missing. V, J and clone size reflect that table, while D and trimming were determined from the DNA. The sample consists of fewer than 200,000 clones, around 85% of them appearing once. The CDR3 extends over 15 amino acids. Germline V lookup: CDR1 MNHEY, CDR2 SMNVEV (reference sequence). V was shortened by 2 bases and J by 6 bases, with 16 bases between the two germline ends.

This chain links TRBV27 with TRBJ1-2; tentative D call: TRBD1 (5 bases). This sequence was found in a middle-aged woman with acute COVID-19. Source material: PBMCs or T cells enriched from blood (not recorded which). The CDR3 DNA is TGTGCCAGCAGTTTAAAAGGCCCTGAACAGGATGGCTACACCTTC. Translated: CASSLKGPEQDGYTF.